This T cell receptor beta chain emerged from a study of shared clonotypes between healthy human individuals. Here immunoSEQ multiplex PCR was the method, and the copy in TCRdb shows in-frame clones only, minus some. Of about 1.5 million clones in the sample, 95% to 99% were seen once. CDR3 length: 15 residues. CDR1 is WNHNN and CDR2 is SYGVQD in the germline V gene (reference sequence). Trimming pared 2 bases from V and 0 bases from J, leaving 7 bases between. This clonotype was sampled from a man aged 30 to 39 in good health. Sequenced sample: naive CD4+ T cells sorted from blood. The subset denotes: CD45RA+ positively selected. The chain uses TRBV10-1 and TRBJ2-2, with D tentatively TRBD1 (5 bases). Here the CDR3 reads CASSEDRTNTGELFF. For the CDR3, the DNA is TGCGCCAGCAGTGAGGACAGAACGAACACCGGGGAGCTGTTTTTT.